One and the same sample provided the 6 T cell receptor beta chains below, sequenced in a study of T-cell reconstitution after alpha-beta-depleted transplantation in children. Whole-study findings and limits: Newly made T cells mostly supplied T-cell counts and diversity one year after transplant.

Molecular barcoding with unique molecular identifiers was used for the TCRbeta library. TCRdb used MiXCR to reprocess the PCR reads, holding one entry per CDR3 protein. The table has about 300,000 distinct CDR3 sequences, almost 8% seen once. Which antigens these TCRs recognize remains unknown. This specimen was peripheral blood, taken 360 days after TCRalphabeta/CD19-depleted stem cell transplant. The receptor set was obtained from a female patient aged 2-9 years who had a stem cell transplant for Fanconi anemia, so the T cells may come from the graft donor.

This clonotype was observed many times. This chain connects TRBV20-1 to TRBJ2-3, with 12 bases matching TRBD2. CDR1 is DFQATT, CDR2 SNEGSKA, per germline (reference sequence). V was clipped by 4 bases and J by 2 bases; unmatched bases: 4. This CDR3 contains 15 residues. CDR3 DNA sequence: TGCAGTGCTAAAGGACTAGCGGGGTTCACAGATACGCAGTATTTT. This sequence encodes CSAKGLAGFTDTQYF.

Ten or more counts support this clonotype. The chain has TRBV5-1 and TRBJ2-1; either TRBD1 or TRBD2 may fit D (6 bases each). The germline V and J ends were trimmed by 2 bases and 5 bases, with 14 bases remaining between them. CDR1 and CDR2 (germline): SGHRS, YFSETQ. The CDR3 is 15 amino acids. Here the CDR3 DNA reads TGCGCCAGCAGCTTAGGGGGGTTAGGTAACAATGAGCAGTTCTTC. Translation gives CASSLGGLGNNEQFF.

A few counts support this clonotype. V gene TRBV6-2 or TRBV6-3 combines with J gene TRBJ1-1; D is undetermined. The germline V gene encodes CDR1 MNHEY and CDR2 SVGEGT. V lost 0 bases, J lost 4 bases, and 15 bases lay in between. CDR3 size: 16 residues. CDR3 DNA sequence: TGTGCCAGCAGTTACTCCTACGGGGATCGGAGCACTGAAGCTTTCTTT. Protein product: CASSYSYGDRSTEAFF.

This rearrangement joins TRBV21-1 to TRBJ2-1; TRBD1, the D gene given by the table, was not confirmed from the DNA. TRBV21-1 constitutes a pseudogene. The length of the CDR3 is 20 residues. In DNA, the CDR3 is TGTGCCAGCAGCAAAGGGACAGGGGGAAATGCGGACGGGAGGGGGAATGAGCAGTTCTTC. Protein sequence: CASSKGTGGNADGRGNEQFF.

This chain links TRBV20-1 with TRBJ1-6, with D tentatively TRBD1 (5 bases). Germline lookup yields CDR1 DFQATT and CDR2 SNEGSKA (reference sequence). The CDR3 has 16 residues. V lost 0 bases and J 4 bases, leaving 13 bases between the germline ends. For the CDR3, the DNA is TGCAGTGCTAGAGATCGGGGGAACCTATATAATTCACCCCTCCACTTT. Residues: CSARDRGNLYNSPLHF.

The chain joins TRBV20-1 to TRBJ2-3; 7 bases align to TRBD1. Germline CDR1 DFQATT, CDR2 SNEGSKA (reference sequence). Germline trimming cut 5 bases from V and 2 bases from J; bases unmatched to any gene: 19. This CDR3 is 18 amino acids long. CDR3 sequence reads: CSARRQGEWGTFTDTQYF. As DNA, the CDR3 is TGCAGTGCTCGAAGACAGGGAGAATGGGGGACGTTCACAGATACGCAGTATTTT.